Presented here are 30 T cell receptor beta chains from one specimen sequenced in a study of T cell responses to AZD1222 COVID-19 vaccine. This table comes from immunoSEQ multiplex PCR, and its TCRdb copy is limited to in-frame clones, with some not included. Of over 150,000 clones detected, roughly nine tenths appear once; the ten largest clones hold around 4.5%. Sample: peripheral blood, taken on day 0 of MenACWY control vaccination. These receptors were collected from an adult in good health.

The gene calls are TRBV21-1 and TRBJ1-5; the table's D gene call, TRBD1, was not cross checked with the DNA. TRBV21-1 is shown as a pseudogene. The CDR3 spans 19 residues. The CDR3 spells CASSKLGQGAMIGNQPQHF. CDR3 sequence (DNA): TGTGCCAGCAGCAAATTGGGCCAGGGGGCAATGATCGGGAATCAGCCCCAGCATTTT.

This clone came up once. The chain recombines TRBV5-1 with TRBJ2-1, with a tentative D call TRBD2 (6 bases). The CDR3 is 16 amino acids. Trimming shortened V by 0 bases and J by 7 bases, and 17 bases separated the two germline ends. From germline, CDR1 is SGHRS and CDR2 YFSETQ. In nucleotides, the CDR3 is TGCGCCAGCAGCTTGGAGTTTGGCGGGATGTCGAATGAGCAGTTCTTC. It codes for CASSLEFGGMSNEQFF.

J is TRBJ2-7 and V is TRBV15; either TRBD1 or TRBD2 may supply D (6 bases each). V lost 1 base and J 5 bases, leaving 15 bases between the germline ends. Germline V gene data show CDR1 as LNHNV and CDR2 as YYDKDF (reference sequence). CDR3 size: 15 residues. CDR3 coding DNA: TGTGCCACCAGCAGAGTTGACAGGAGGGTCCACGAGCAGTACTTC. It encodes CATSRVDRRVHEQYF.

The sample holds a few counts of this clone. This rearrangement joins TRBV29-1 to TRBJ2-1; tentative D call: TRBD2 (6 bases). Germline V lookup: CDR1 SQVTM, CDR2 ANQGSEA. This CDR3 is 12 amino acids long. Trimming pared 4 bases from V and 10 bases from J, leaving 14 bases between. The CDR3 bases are TGCAGCGTTGCGACTGGAGGGAACGAGCAGTTCTTC. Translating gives CSVATGGNEQFF.

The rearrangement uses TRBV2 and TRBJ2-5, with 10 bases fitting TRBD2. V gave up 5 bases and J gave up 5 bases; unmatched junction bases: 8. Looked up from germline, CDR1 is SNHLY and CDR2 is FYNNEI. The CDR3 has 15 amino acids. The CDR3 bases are TGTGCCAGCAGTCCTTCCCTAGCGGGAGTTGAGACCCAGTACTTC. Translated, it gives CASSPSLAGVETQYF.

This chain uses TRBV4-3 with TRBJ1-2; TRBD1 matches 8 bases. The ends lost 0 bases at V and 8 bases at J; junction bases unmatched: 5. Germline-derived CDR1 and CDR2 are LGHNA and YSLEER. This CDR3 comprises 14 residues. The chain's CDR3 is CASSQDIGQGGYTF. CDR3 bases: TGCGCCAGCAGCCAAGATATCGGACAGGGCGGCTACACCTTC.

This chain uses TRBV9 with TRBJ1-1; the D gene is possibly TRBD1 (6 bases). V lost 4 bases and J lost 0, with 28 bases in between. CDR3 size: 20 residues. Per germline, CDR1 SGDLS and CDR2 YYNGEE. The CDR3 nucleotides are TGTGCCAGCAGCCCCGACGCCCCCTTGATGGGACACTTCATGAACACTGAAGCTTTCTTT. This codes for CASSPDAPLMGHFMNTEAFF. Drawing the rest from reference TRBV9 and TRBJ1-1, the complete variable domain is DSGVTQTPKHLITATGQRVTLRCSPRSGDLSVYWYQQSLDQGLQFLIQYYNGEERAKGNILERFSAQQFPDLHSELNLSSLELGDSALYFCASSPDAPLMGHFMNTEAFFGQGTRLTVV.

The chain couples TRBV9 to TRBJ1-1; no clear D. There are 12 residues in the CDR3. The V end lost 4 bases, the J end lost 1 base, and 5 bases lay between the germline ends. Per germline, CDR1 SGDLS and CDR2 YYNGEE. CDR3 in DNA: TGTGCCAGCAGCTCCTCGAACACTGAAGCTTTCTTT. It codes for CASSSSNTEAFF.

Written as DNA, the CDR3 is TGTGCCAGCAGCAGACGATCATACGAGCAGTACTTC. Protein sequence: CASSRRSYEQYF. This chain joins TRBV7-2 and TRBJ2-7; D uncertain. The CDR3 has 12 residues. V gave up 5 bases and J gave up 4 bases, with 9 bases separating them. Germline values: CDR1 SGHTA, CDR2 FQGNSA.

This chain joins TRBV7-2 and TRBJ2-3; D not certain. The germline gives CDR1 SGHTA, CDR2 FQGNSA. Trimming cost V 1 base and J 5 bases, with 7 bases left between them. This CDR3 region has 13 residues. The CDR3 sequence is CASSLEGLDTQYF. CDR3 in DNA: TGTGCCAGCAGCTTAGAGGGTTTAGATACGCAGTATTTT.

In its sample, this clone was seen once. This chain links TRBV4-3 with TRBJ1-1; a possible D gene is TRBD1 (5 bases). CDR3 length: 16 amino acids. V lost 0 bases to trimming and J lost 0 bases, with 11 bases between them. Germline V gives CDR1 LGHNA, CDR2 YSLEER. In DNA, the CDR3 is TGCGCCAGCAGCCAAGAAATTGTGGGGGTGAACACTGAAGCTTTCTTT. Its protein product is CASSQEIVGVNTEAFF.

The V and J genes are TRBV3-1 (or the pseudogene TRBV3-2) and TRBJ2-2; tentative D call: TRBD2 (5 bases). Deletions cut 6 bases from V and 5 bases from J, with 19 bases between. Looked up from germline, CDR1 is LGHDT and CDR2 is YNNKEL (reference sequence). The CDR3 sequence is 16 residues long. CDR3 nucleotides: TGTGCCAGCAGTCCAAGGAGAGGGATGGGGACCGGGGAGCTGTTTTTT. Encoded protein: CASSPRRGMGTGELFF.

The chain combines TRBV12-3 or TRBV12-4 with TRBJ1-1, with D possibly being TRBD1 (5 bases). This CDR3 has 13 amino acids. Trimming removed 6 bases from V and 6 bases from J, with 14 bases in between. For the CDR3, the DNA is TGTGCCAGCAGCCAGGGAGGCCAGGCTGAAGCTTTCTTT. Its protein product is CASSQGGQAEAFF.

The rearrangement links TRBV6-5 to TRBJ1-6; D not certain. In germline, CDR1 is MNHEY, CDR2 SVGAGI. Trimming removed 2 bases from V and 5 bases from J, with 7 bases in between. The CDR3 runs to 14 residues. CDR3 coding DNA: TGTGCCAGCAGTTACGGGCGGAATAATTCACCCCTCCACTTT. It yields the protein CASSYGRNNSPLHF.

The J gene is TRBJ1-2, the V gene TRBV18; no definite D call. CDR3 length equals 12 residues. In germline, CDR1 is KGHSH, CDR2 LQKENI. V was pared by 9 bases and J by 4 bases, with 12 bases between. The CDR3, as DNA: TGTGCCAGTGAGATTGATGGCTATGGCTACACCTTC. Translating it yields CASEIDGYGYTF.

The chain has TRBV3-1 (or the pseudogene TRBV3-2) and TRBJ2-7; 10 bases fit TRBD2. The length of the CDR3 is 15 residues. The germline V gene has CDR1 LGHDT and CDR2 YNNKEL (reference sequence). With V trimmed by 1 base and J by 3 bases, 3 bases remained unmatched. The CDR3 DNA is TGTGCCAGCAGCCAAGGGACTAGCGGTAACTACGAGCAGTACTTC. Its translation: CASSQGTSGNYEQYF.

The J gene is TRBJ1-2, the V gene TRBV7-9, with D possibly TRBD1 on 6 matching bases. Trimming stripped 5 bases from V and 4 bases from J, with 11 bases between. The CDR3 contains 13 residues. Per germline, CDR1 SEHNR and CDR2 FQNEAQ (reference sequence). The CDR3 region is CASSPTGIYGYTF. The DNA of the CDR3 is TGTGCCAGCAGCCCAACAGGGATCTATGGCTACACCTTC. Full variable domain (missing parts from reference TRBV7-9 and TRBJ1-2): DTGVSQNPRHKITKRGQNVTFRCDPISEHNRLYWYRQTLGQGPEFLTYFQNEAQLEKSRLLSDRFSAERPKGSFSTLEIQRTEQGDSAMYLCASSPTGIYGYTFGSGTRLTVV.

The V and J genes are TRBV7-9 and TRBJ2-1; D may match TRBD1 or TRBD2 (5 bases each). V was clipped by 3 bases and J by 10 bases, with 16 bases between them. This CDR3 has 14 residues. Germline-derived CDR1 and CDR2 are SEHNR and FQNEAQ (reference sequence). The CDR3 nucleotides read TGTGCCAGCAGCTTCTCAGGACTGTCAGGGGAGCAGTTCTTC. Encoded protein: CASSFSGLSGEQFF.

Here the CDR3 DNA reads TGCAGCGTTGAGAGGACAGCGAACTACGAGCAGTACTTC. It translates to CSVERTANYEQYF. The chain has TRBV29-1 and TRBJ2-7; D is perhaps TRBD1 (6 bases). The CDR3 length is 13 residues. The V and J ends lost 3 bases and 3 bases respectively, with 12 bases between them. Germline V gene lookup returns CDR1 SQVTM and CDR2 ANQGSEA.

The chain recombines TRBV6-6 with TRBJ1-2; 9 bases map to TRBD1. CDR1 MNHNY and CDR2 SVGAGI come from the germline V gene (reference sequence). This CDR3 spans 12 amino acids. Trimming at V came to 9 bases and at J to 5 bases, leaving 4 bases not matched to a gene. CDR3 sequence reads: CASKGQGYGYTF. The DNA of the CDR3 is TGTGCCAGTAAGGGACAGGGATATGGCTACACCTTC.

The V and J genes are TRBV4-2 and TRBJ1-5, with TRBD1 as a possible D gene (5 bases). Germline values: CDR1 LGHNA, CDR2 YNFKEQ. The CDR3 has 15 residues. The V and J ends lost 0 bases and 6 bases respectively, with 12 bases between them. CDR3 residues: CASSQEQAGSQPQHF. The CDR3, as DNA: TGTGCCAGCAGCCAAGAACAGGCCGGGAGTCAGCCCCAGCATTTT.

CDR3 sequence reads: CASSVGAGNMNTEAFF. CDR3 bases: TGTGCCAGCAGCGTAGGGGCAGGGAACATGAACACTGAAGCTTTCTTT. The chain combines TRBV9 with TRBJ1-1, with D possibly TRBD1 on 5 matching bases. This CDR3 spans 16 amino acids. The V gene lost 0 bases and the J gene lost 0 bases, with 12 bases spanning the gap. From germline, CDR1 is SGDLS and CDR2 YYNGEE.

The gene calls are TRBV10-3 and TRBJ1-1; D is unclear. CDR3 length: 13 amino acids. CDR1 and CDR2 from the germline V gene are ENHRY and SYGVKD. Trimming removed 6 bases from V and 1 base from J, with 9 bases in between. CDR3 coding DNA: TGTGCCATCAGCGACCCCCAGAACACTGAAGCTTTCTTT. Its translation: CAISDPQNTEAFF.

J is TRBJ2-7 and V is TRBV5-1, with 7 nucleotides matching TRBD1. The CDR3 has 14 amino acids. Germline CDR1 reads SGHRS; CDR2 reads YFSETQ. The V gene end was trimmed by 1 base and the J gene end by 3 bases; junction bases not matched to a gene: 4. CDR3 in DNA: TGCGCCAGCAGCTTGAGACAGGGAAACTACGAGCAGTACTTC. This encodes CASSLRQGNYEQYF.

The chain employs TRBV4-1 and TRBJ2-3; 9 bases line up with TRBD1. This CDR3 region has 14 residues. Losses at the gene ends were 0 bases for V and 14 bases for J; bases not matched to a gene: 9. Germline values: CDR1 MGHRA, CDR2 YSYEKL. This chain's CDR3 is CASSQDLRDRVLYF. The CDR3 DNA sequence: TGCGCCAGCAGCCAAGATCTAAGGGACAGGGTTTTGTATTTT.

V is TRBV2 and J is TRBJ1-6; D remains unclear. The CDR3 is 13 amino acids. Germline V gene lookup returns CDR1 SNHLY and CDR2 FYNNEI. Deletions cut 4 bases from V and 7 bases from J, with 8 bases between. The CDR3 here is CASSVLENSPLHF. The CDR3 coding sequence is TGTGCCAGCAGTGTTTTGGAAAATTCACCCCTCCACTTT.

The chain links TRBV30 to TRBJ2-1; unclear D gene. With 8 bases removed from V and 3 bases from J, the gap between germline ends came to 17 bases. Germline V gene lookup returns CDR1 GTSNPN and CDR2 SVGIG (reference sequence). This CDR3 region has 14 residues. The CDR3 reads CAGRWALNYNEQFF. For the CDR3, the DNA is TGTGCCGGACGGTGGGCATTAAACTACAATGAGCAGTTCTTC. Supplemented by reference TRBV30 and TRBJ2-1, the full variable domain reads SQTIHQWPATLVQPVGSPLSLECTVEGTSNPNLYWYRQAAGRGLQLLFYSVGIGQISSEVPQNLSASRPQDRQFILSSKKLLLSDSGFYLCAGRWALNYNEQFFGPGTRLTVL.

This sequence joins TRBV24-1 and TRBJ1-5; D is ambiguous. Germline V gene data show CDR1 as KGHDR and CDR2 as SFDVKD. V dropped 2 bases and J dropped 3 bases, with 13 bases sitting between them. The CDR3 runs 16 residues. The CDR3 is CATSDSEDPPNQPQHF. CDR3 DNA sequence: TGTGCCACCAGTGATTCGGAAGACCCTCCCAATCAGCCCCAGCATTTT.

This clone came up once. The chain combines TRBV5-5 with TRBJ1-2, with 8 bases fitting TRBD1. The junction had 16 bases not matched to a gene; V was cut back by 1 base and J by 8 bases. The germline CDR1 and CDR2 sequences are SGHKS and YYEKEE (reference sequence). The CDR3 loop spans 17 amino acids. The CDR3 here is CASSLSTGAALLGGYTF. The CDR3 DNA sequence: TGTGCCAGCAGCTTGTCGACAGGGGCTGCGCTTCTTGGGGGCTACACCTTC.

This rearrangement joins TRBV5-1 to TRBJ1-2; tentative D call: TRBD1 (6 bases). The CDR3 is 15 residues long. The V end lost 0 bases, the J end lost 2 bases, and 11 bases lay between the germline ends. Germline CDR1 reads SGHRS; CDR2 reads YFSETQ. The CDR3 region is CASSLEPGGNYGYTF. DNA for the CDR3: TGCGCCAGCAGCTTGGAGCCCGGGGGCAACTATGGCTACACCTTC.